This T cell receptor beta chain was observed in a study of neurological immune-mediated disorders (dated by TCRdb to about 2019). Regarding the complete study: Among the roughly 34 multiple sclerosis patients, relapsing-remitting MS was present in 31 and secondary progressive MS was present in 3. The study compared peripheral blood TCR-beta repertoires of HTLV-I-associated myelopathy (HAM/TSP) patients, multiple sclerosis patients and healthy controls using UMI-based sequencing. The roughly 110 TCR-beta libraries included longitudinal samples, technical triplicates and paired sorted CD4+ and CD8+ T-cell subsets alongside PBMC samples. Longitudinal HAM/TSP and healthy donors had 3 time-points each (about 3-40 month intervals). The cohort was made up of 60 to 75 subjects, consisting of around 14 HAM/TSP patients, around 35 multiple sclerosis patients and around 20 healthy controls.

cDNA synthesis used template-switch 5'RACE with a primer carrying a 10-nucleotide random unique molecular identifier tagging each TCR transcript. Each sequencing run produced over 180 million TCR-beta sequences covering 15-18 subjects. Total RNA was extracted with the RNeasy kit. The KAPA Real-time Library Amplification kit was used to amplify TCR-beta VDJ regions with primers targeting the TCR constant region and the 5'RACE anchor. Sample indexes and Illumina adaptors were added in a first PCR, and a second PCR then increased library yield. After Ampure bead purification, the roughly 650 bp TCR product was size-selected on a 2% E-gel SizeSelection system. Before pooling, library quality was assessed on a Bioanalyzer, concentration was determined with Qubit, and library quantification was performed with the Kapa Library Quantification kit. An Illumina HiSeq 2500 was used to sequence the libraries paired-end at 2 x 150 bp. To increase sequence diversity, about 23-30% phiX was spiked into each library pool. Under the source paper's analysis protocol: The UMI-based MiGEC pipeline processed quality-filtered reads and removed over 80% of raw TCR sequences during error correction. IMGT germline references were used for alignment of VDJ genes, and clonotypes were defined by a unique CDR3 amino acid sequence together with V-J genes. Clonal expansion, Shannon diversity and CDR3 relatedness were evaluated with VDJtools (CalcPairwiseDistances, ClusterSamples), while phylogenetic trees were built in CLCbio workbench. A clone was classed as expanded if it had 8 or more unique UMIs, a cutoff based on coefficient-of-variation modelling across technical triplicates. TCRdb handled the public reads itself, with Q25 trimming in fastp and clone calling in MiXCR, and kept productive beta chains. Here each entry gathers all rows of one CDR3 protein and keeps the most common genes and DNA. It is TCRdb's table, rather than the study itself, that gives the V and J calls and clone size. The sample table shows approximately 85,000 distinct CDR3 sequences, and 4.3% are seen once. Of the sample, about 5.7% is held by the ten largest clones.

What the work shows at the level of the full study, not this receptor alone: No association of the MS cluster with clinical or MRI features was observed, and the need for larger cohorts was stated by the authors. Phylogenetic analysis grouped repertoires from 18 of 34 MS patients into a cluster of related CDR3 sequences, suggesting a possible repertoire-level signature. No identical CDR3 amino acid sequences were found to be shared among expanded clones across subjects, suggesting that TCR-beta repertoires were private in all groups. TCR clonal expansion was greatest in HAM/TSP patients and smallest in MS patients, who ranked below even healthy controls.

This clonotype was recorded many times. What this receptor recognizes is not known. One base away there is no much larger clone; base qualities are not given. The sample's time point label, decoded: longitudinal time-point 3. Unsorted PBMC libraries were generated from 2 million PBMCs stored in RNAlater at -80 °C until RNA extraction. Multiple sclerosis patients were enrolled in a US clinical protocol under which disease progression was evaluated by magnetic resonance imaging. PBMCs were separated from peripheral blood using Ficoll-Hypaque density gradient centrifugation and then cryopreserved in liquid nitrogen. This receptor was identified in a woman aged 55 to 70 with multiple sclerosis. The sequencing sample was made of PBMCs.

The CDR3 region has the sequence CASSPGTAQAFF. The nucleotide sequence is TGCGCCAGCAGCCCGGGGACAGCCCAAGCTTTCTTT. The rearranged chain carries TRBV5-1 and TRBJ1-1; 7 nucleotides in the junction match TRBD1. CDR1 and CDR2 are drawn from the germline V gene: SGHRS, YFSETQ. The CDR3 contains 12 residues, cysteine and phenylalanine counted. The sequence is cut down to CDR3 DNA, 36 bases in frame from base 1. Trimming removed 4 bases from V and 9 bases from J; the gene matches leave 6 bases unexplained.